This T cell receptor (beta chain) was profiled in a study of beta chain features in type 1 diabetes. The authors reverse transcribed all of the isolated RNA, so sequencing captured expressed TCRB transcripts. Clones were sequenced by immunoSEQ multiplex PCR, and TCRdb holds only the in-frame ones, with some missing. In the table there are 30,000 to 40,000 clones, around 60% of which are singletons. This clonotype was sampled from a woman aged 25 to 39 in good health. Sequences were obtained from Tregs from blood.

CDR3 protein: CASSGGRGLVEKLFF. The CDR3 region has the DNA TGTGCCAGCAGCGGGGGCAGGGGGCTTGTTGAAAAACTGTTTTTT. V is TRBV11-2 and J is TRBJ1-4, with 8 bases that match TRBD1. Trimming removed 5 bases from V and 7 bases from J; junction bases left unmatched: 9. Looked up from germline, CDR1 is SGHAT and CDR2 is FQNNGV. The CDR3 is 15 amino acids.